These T cell receptor beta chains were read from a single sample in a study of shared T cell receptors in the human thymus. Clones were read by immunoSEQ multiplex PCR, and TCRdb kept only the in-frame ones, dropping some. The sample gives hundreds of thousands of clones, 80% to 90% of which show up once; about 0.0094% is in the top ten. This same sample was also taken into another study, of human thymus T cells.

Material: thymocytes. The receptor source for this set is a boy under three years old with a congenital heart defect. Each CDR3 is given with its conserved first and last residue. Each record gives: V gene, D gene, J gene, clone size, CDR3 DNA, CDR3 protein. A D gene is named only where the DNA matches it firmly. Clone size is shown for a subset of rows, as once, few, many or a class of expanded clone.

TRBV27,TRBD2,TRBJ2-1,-,TGTGCCAGCAGGCGACTAGCGTACAATGAGCAGTTCTTC,CASRRLAYNEQFF
TRBV2,-,TRBJ2-1,-,TGTGCCAGGAGGAGGGCCTCCTTCAATGAGCAGTTCTTC,CARRRASFNEQFF
TRBV25-1,-,TRBJ2-3,-,TGTGCCAGCAGTGAAGGGCAGATAGCAGATACGCAGTATTTT,CASSEGQIADTQYF
TRBV19,TRBD1,TRBJ1-1,-,TGTGCCAGTAGTATAGAATGGACAGGGAACACTGAAGCTTTCTTT,CASSIEWTGNTEAFF
TRBV6-5,TRBD2,TRBJ2-1,-,TGTGCCAGCAGTTACCTAGCGGAATCCTACAATGAGCAGTTCTTC,CASSYLAESYNEQFF
TRBV6-5,-,TRBJ1-1,-,TGTGCCAGCAGTCCTCGGGAGAACACTGAAGCTTTCTTT,CASSPRENTEAFF
TRBV30,-,TRBJ2-4,-,TGTGCCTGGAGATTCAGGGGTGCCCTCGAAGCCAAAAACATTCAGTACTTC,CAWRFRGALEAKNIQYF
TRBV5-1,TRBD1,TRBJ2-7,-,TGCGCCAGCAGCCATGAGAAAGGACAGGTTCAGTACTTC,CASSHEKGQVQYF
TRBV5-8,-,TRBJ1-5,once,TGTGCCAGCAGCTTTCTTGGGCAGGGCCCAATCAATCAGCCCCAGCATTTT,CASSFLGQGPINQPQHF
TRBV30,-,TRBJ2-2,-,TGTGCCTGGAGTGTAAATATCGGGGAGCTGTTTTTT,CAWSVNIGELFF
TRBV11-2,TRBD1,TRBJ2-7,-,TGTGCCAGCAGCCAGGGGACAGGGATTGGGGGCGAGCAGTACTTC,CASSQGTGIGGEQYF
TRBV28,-,TRBJ1-2,-,TGTGCCAGCAGTCTTGACAGGCCAAGGCGGGGCTACACCTTC,CASSLDRPRRGYTF
TRBV28,TRBD1,TRBJ1-5,-,TGTGCCAGCAGCTCTAAAAGCCGAGGGGGCAGGGGCAATCAGCCCCAGCATTTT,CASSSKSRGGRGNQPQHF
TRBV7-7,-,TRBJ1-5,few,TGTGCCAGCAGTTCCTATCAGCCCCAGCATTTT,CASSSYQPQHF
TRBV15,-,TRBJ2-5,-,TGTGCCACCAGCAGAGAAAAGGGGTACAGGGGTCCGGGAGACCAAGAGACCCAGTACTTC,CATSREKGYRGPGDQETQYF
TRBV7-2,TRBD2,TRBJ2-7,-,TGTGCCAGCAGCTTAAACGGGGCGGGAGGTCCGGGCGAGCAGTACTTC,CASSLNGAGGPGEQYF
TRBV11-3,-,TRBJ1-2,-,TGTGCCAGTACAGGGATGTCTGGCTACACCTTC,CASTGMSGYTF
TRBV5-1,TRBD2,TRBJ2-1,-,TGCGCCAGCAGCTTGATAGCGGGGAGCCTTACGGATGAGCAGTTCTTC,CASSLIAGSLTDEQFF
TRBV7-9,TRBD1,TRBJ2-7,-,TGTGCCAGCAGCCGAAAGGACAGGGGGTCCTACGAGCAGTACTTC,CASSRKDRGSYEQYF
TRBV9,TRBD2,TRBJ2-7,-,TGTGCCAGCAGCAACGGGACTAGCGGGGGCCAGAGCTCCTACGAGCAGTACTTC,CASSNGTSGGQSSYEQYF
TRBV14,-,TRBJ2-7,once,TGTGCCAGCAGCCCTCAAGACAGGGAGGATGTGAAGGAGCAGTACTTC,CASSPQDREDVKEQYF
TRBV5-1,TRBD2,TRBJ2-7,-,TGCGCCAGCAGCTTGGTAGGACTAGCGGGGACAACCTACGAGCAGTACTTC,CASSLVGLAGTTYEQYF
TRBV7-9,TRBD2,TRBJ2-1,-,TGTGCCAGCAGCTTACTAGCGGGAGCCGACAATGAGCAGTTCTTC,CASSLLAGADNEQFF
TRBV11-2,-,TRBJ1-2,-,TGTGCCAGCAGCTTCGGGACAACTAACTATGGCTACACCTTC,CASSFGTTNYGYTF
TRBV7-2,TRBD2,TRBJ2-1,-,TGTGCCAGCAGCTTAGCCGGGACTACTCACAATGAGCAGTTCTTC,CASSLAGTTHNEQFF
TRBV7-2,-,TRBJ2-1,-,TGTGCCAGCAGCCCCCCCCCAGCGAATGAGCAGTTCTTC,CASSPPPANEQFF
TRBV28,TRBD1,TRBJ1-1,-,TGTGCCAACGGACAGGGCTTCACTGAAGCTTTCTTT,CANGQGFTEAFF
TRBV6-4,TRBD2,TRBJ2-7,-,TGTGCCAGCAGTGACTCGAAGCGAAAAAGCGGGAGTGCGGTAGACGAGCAGTACTTC,CASSDSKRKSGSAVDEQYF
TRBV19,TRBD1,TRBJ2-7,few,TGTGCCAGTAGTATCGGACAGGGGTTCTACGAGCAGTACTTC,CASSIGQGFYEQYF
TRBV6-1,-,TRBJ2-3,-,TGTGCCAGCAGTGAACTAGCTAGATGGCAGCGTAGCACAGATACGCAGTATTTT,CASSELARWQRSTDTQYF
TRBV7-2,TRBD2,TRBJ2-7,-,TGTGCCAGCAGCATGGGACTACCGGGATCCTACGAGCAGTACTTC,CASSMGLPGSYEQYF
TRBV25-1,TRBD1,TRBJ2-7,-,TGTGCCAGCAGTGAACCGGGGACAGCTCCTTACGAGCAGTACTTC,CASSEPGTAPYEQYF
TRBV7-6,-,TRBJ1-4,-,TGTGCCAGCAGTATCGGAGGTAGTCTTGGGGAAAAACTGTTTTTT,CASSIGGSLGEKLFF
TRBV5-6,TRBD1,TRBJ2-3,once,TGTGCCAGCAGCCTCACGACAGGGGTCCGCGGTACGCAGTATTTT,CASSLTTGVRGTQYF
TRBV7-2,-,TRBJ2-1,-,TGTGCCAGCAGCTTAGCGTGGACAAAGTACAATGAGCAGTTCTTC,CASSLAWTKYNEQFF
TRBV5-8,TRBD1,TRBJ1-4,-,TGTGCCAGCAGCCCGAACGGGCAGGGGGATGAAAAACTGTTTTTT,CASSPNGQGDEKLFF
TRBV5-4,TRBD2,TRBJ2-1,-,TGTGCCAGCAGCTTGACTAGCGGGAGTTTCGCCTACAATGAGCAGTTCTTC,CASSLTSGSFAYNEQFF
TRBV28,-,TRBJ1-2,once,TGTGCCAGCAGTTTATGCAGGCCAGCCGAAGCTAACTATGGCTACACCTTC,CASSLCRPAEANYGYTF
TRBV18,TRBD1,TRBJ1-2,-,TGTGCCAGCTCACCAGGACAGGGAACGGACTATGGCTACACCTTC,CASSPGQGTDYGYTF
TRBV6-6,TRBD1,TRBJ1-4,-,TGTGCCAGCAAACCCACTACAGGGGTGGTTAATGAAAAACTGTTTTTT,CASKPTTGVVNEKLFF
TRBV21-1,-,TRBJ2-7,-,TGTGCCAGCAGCTGCCGACTAGCGGGATCGGGGTACGAGCAGTACTTC,CASSCRLAGSGYEQYF
TRBV7-9,-,TRBJ2-5,-,TGTGCCAGCAGCTTTCGTCGCGGCCTCGGGGTGGAGACCCAGTACTTC,CASSFRRGLGVETQYF
TRBV11-2,TRBD1,TRBJ2-1,-,TGTGCCAGCAGCCGGACCGGGACAGGGGGCAACAATGAGCAGTTCTTC,CASSRTGTGGNNEQFF
TRBV6-5,TRBD1,TRBJ1-4,-,TGTGCCAGCAGTGGGAGGGACAGGAATAATGAAAAACTGTTTTTT,CASSGRDRNNEKLFF
TRBV6-4,-,TRBJ2-1,-,TGTGCCAGCAGTGTCGGCAGGGGATCCCTGAATGAGCAGTTCTTC,CASSVGRGSLNEQFF
TRBV14,TRBD1,TRBJ2-7,-,TGTGCCAGCAGCCAAGCGGGACAGGGGGAACCTATTCCCTCCTACGAGCAGTACTTC,CASSQAGQGEPIPSYEQYF
TRBV19,TRBD2,TRBJ2-7,few,TGTGCCAGTAGTACGACTAGCGGGAGGGCATACTACGAGCAGTACTTC,CASSTTSGRAYYEQYF
TRBV11-2,-,TRBJ1-3,-,TGTGCCAGCAGCTTAAGAGTTTCTGGAAACACCATATATTTT,CASSLRVSGNTIYF